This T cell receptor beta chain came from a study of response to subunit inactivated influenza vaccine. V was clipped by 1 base and J by 5 bases, with 8 bases between them. The CDR3 totals 13 residues. TCRdb reanalysed the RT-PCR reads using MiXCR and keeps one entry per CDR3 protein. This table has about 800,000 distinct CDR3 sequences, 21% appearing once. This sequence was found in a man aged 45-60 years who received an inactivated influenza vaccine. The chain has TRBV12-3 or TRBV12-4 and TRBJ2-5; D not resolved. This specimen consisted of PBMCs from blood, obtained approximately 5 days after vaccination. The CDR3 loop reads CASSLEPRETQYF. DNA of the CDR3: TGTGCCAGCAGTTTAGAACCGCGGGAGACCCAGTACTTC.